This T cell receptor beta chain was found in a study of blood T cell repertoires in COVID-19. The wider study: Samples taken during acute and convalescent COVID-19 were collected in the United States, Italy and Spain.

TCRdb keeps only in-frame clones here, not all; method: immunoSEQ multiplex PCR. The data show about 250,000 clones, about 83% seen once. Sequenced sample: peripheral blood. This clonotype was obtained from an elderly man with acute or convalescent COVID-19.

The CDR3 DNA reads TGTGCCAGCAGCTTAATCTCTGCGGGGGGGGAGCCCCAGCATTTT. This sequence encodes CASSLISAGGEPQHF. The chain joins TRBV7-8 to TRBJ1-5; possibly TRBD1 for D (5 bases). This CDR3 is 15 amino acids long. Germline V gene sequence: CDR1 SGHVS, CDR2 FQNEAQ. The ends were cut back, 2 bases at V and 8 bases at J, with 16 bases in the middle.